These 22 T cell receptor beta chains came from one sample sequenced in a study of cytomegalovirus exposure and HLA in healthy donors. Use of 60 Vbeta and 13 Jbeta primers characterized the PCR. TCRdb keeps only in-frame clones here, not all; method: immunoSEQ multiplex PCR. The data hold 140,000 or so clones, with roughly 80% observed a single time. Specimen: PBMCs. The receptors stem from a woman aged 40 to 49 in good health and CMV-seropositive.

The CDR3 loop reads CASSDRDQPQHF. Here the CDR3 DNA reads TGTGCCAGTTCAGACAGAGACCAGCCCCAGCATTTT. V usage is TRBV28 and J usage is TRBJ1-5, with D tentatively TRBD1 (5 bases). Germline V lookup: CDR1 MDHEN, CDR2 SYDVKM. Trimming took off 9 bases at V and 7 bases at J, with 13 bases between the two ends. The CDR3 length is 12 residues. Combining the CDR3 with reference TRBV28 and TRBJ1-5 gives the whole variable domain DVKVTQSSRYLVKRTGEKVFLECVQDMDHENMFWYRQDPGLGLRLIYFSYDVKMKEKGDIPEGYSVSREKKERFSLILESASTNQTSMYLCASSDRDQPQHFGDGTRLSIL.

This chain links TRBV29-1 with TRBJ2-4; 9 bases align to TRBD2. With 6 bases clipped from V and 1 base from J, the junction kept 4 bases outside the gene matches. The CDR3 length is 14 residues. Germline values: CDR1 SQVTM, CDR2 ANQGSEA. DNA of the CDR3: TGCAGCGTGGGGACTAGCTTGGCCAAAAACATTCAGTACTTC. Translation: CSVGTSLAKNIQYF.

This rearrangement joins TRBV5-1 to TRBJ1-4; the match to TRBD1 covers 7 bases. V dropped 8 bases and J dropped 7; count of bases not matched to a gene: 11. Germline V gives CDR1 SGHRS, CDR2 YFSETQ. CDR3 length equals 14 residues. The CDR3 protein is CASTRDRVGEKLFF. In DNA, the CDR3 is TGCGCCAGTACAAGAGACAGGGTCGGTGAAAAACTGTTTTTT.

The chain recombines TRBV11-2 with TRBJ1-3, with no clear D. V gave up 3 bases and J gave up 0 bases, with 12 bases separating them. This CDR3 spans 16 amino acids. Germline-derived CDR1 and CDR2 are SGHAT and FQNNGV. DNA for the CDR3: TGTGCCAGCAGCTTCCCATCGGTCGGCTCTGGAAACACCATATATTTT. This sequence encodes CASSFPSVGSGNTIYF. Combining the CDR3 with reference TRBV11-2 and TRBJ1-3 gives the whole variable domain EAGVAQSPRYKIIEKRQSVAFWCNPISGHATLYWYQQILGQGPKLLIQFQNNGVVDDSQLPKDRFSAERLKGVDSTLKIQPAKLEDSAVYLCASSFPSVGSGNTIYFGEGSWLTVV.

About this clone: A junction boundary mismatches the germline segment, possibly from a read error. The chain recombines TRBV7-7 with TRBJ2-2; 9 bases match TRBD2. The CDR3 runs 17 residues. CDR1 SSHAT and CDR2 FNYEAQ come from the germline V gene (reference sequence). CDR3 in DNA: TGTGCTAGCAGCTTATTCTCGGCTAGCGGGACCACCGGGGAGCTGTTTTTT. Its protein product is CASSLFSASGTTGELFF.

The rearrangement joins TRBV5-1 to TRBJ1-1, with D possibly matching TRBD1 (5 bases). The CDR3 has 14 amino acids. The germline CDR1 and CDR2 sequences are SGHRS and YFSETQ. The V and J ends lost 4 bases and 3 bases respectively, with 13 bases between them. CDR3 nucleotides: TGCGCCAGCAGCGGCAGTGGGGGGGACACTGAAGCTTTCTTT. Translation gives CASSGSGGDTEAFF.

The V call is TRBV2, the J call TRBJ2-1, with TRBD1 matching over 12 bases. The germline V gene encodes CDR1 SNHLY and CDR2 FYNNEI. V lost 2 bases and J lost 7; bases outside the gene matches: 9. The CDR3 is made up of 17 amino acids. CDR3 residues: CASSEWGTGGSQNEQFF. CDR3 nucleotides: TGTGCCAGCAGTGAATGGGGGACAGGGGGCTCCCAAAATGAGCAGTTCTTC.

The CDR3 DNA is TGCGCCAGCAGGAACACAGGGGGCACTGAAGCTTTCTTT. Translated, it gives CASRNTGGTEAFF. The rearrangement joins TRBV5-1 to TRBJ1-1; 8 bases map to TRBD1. The CDR3 has 13 amino acids. CDR1 is SGHRS, CDR2 YFSETQ, per germline. The trim removed 5 bases at V and 4 bases at J, leaving 4 bases unmatched. The full variable domain, in which reference TRBV5-1 and TRBJ1-1 provide the parts outside the CDR3, is KAGVTQTPRYLIKTRGQQVTLSCSPISGHRSVSWYQQTPGQGLQFLFEYFSETQRNKGNFPGRFSGRQFSNSRSEMNVSTLELGDSALYLCASRNTGGTEAFFGQGTRLTVV.

This clone was detected a few times. As DNA, the CDR3 is TGTGCCAGTAGTATTACGACAGCTGGGGCCAACGTCCTGACTTTC. Translated, it gives CASSITTAGANVLTF. The chain uses TRBV19 and TRBJ2-6, with D maybe TRBD1 (5 bases). V lost 3 bases and J lost 2, with 8 bases in between. CDR3 length: 15 residues. Germline V gene data show CDR1 as LNHDA and CDR2 as SQIVND (reference sequence). The entire variable domain, with the rest obtained from reference TRBV19 and TRBJ2-6, is as follows: DGGITQSPKYLFRKEGQNVTLSCEQNLNHDAMYWYRQDPGQGLRLIYYSQIVNDFQKGDIAEGYSVSREKKESFPLTVTSAQKNPTAFYLCASSITTAGANVLTFGAGSRLTVL.

The J gene is TRBJ2-5, the V gene TRBV6-5; 9 bases are shared with TRBD1. There are 13 residues in the CDR3. The germline gives CDR1 MNHEY, CDR2 SVGAGI. After removal of 7 bases from V and 5 bases from J, the junction contained 5 bases not matched to a gene. CDR3 protein: CASTRTGVETQYF. The CDR3 nucleotides read TGTGCCAGCACCCGGACAGGGGTCGAGACCCAGTACTTC.

The chain is built from TRBV2 and TRBJ2-7, with TRBD2 as a possible D gene (5 bases). CDR1 and CDR2 from the germline V gene are SNHLY and FYNNEI. This CDR3 has 15 residues. V shed 7 bases and J shed 2 bases, with 18 bases lying between them. The CDR3 sequence is CASTGGRPAPYEQYF. As DNA, the CDR3 is TGTGCCAGCACCGGCGGGCGGCCCGCCCCCTACGAGCAGTACTTC.

The chain carries TRBV7-8 and TRBJ2-2; 11 bases are shared with TRBD2. The V gene's germline CDR1 is SGHVS and CDR2 FQNEAQ. CDR3 length equals 16 residues. J was trimmed by 2 bases and V by 4 bases; bases with no gene match: 3. The CDR3 reads CASSWGLAVNTGELFF. DNA for the CDR3: TGTGCCAGCAGCTGGGGACTAGCGGTAAACACCGGGGAGCTGTTTTTT.

This chain joins TRBV18 and TRBJ2-4, with 9 bases that match TRBD2. Per the germline V gene, CDR1 is KGHSH and CDR2 is LQKENI. The CDR3 loop spans 19 amino acids. The J segment lost 4 bases and the V segment lost 4 bases, leaving 17 bases of the junction unmatched. The CDR3 loop reads CASSLYVIAGAQGKNIQYF. CDR3 DNA: TGTGCCAGCTCACTCTACGTAATAGCGGGAGCCCAAGGGAAAAACATTCAGTACTTC.

The chain carries TRBV6-1 and TRBJ2-7; D possibly corresponds to TRBD1 (5 bases). This CDR3 region has 17 residues. In germline, CDR1 is MNHNS, CDR2 SASEGT. V was shortened by 3 bases and J by 0 bases, with 18 bases between the two germline ends. Here the CDR3 reads CASSDGAGYRYSYEQYF. CDR3 sequence (DNA): TGTGCCAGCAGTGATGGCGCAGGGTACCGTTACTCCTACGAGCAGTACTTC.

The chain couples TRBV28 to TRBJ2-7, with 13 bases matching TRBD2. Germline CDR1 reads MDHEN; CDR2 reads SYDVKM. With V trimmed by 2 bases and J by 4 bases, 2 bases remained unmatched. This CDR3 spans 15 amino acids. The CDR3 nucleotides are TGTGCCAGCAGTTTAGGACTAGCGGGAGTATACGAGCAGTACTTC. It translates to CASSLGLAGVYEQYF.

The V gene is TRBV5-6, the J gene TRBJ2-7; TRBD1 agrees at 9 bases. V was pared by 4 bases and J by 6 bases, with 8 bases of the junction left unmatched. The CDR3 sequence is 14 residues long. Germline CDR1 is SGHDT and CDR2 is YYEEEE. In DNA form, the CDR3 reads TGTGCCAGCAGCCGGGACAGGGTTTCTGGCGAGCAGTACTTC. It translates to CASSRDRVSGEQYF. The complete variable domain, with remaining parts taken from reference TRBV5-6 and TRBJ2-7, reads DAGVTQSPTHLIKTRGQQVTLRCSPKSGHDTVSWYQQALGQGPQFIFQYYEEEERQRGNFPDRFSGHQFPNYSSELNVNALLLGDSALYLCASSRDRVSGEQYFGPGTRLTVT.

Concerning this clone: In the same sample, other DNA sequences code for this CDR3. The chain carries TRBV19 and TRBJ1-4; a weak D match, TRBD1 (5 bases). The CDR3 extends over 12 amino acids. V gave up 2 bases and J gave up 8 bases, with 6 bases separating them. Germline V gives CDR1 LNHDA, CDR2 SQIVND (reference sequence). CDR3 loop: CASSIRGEKLFF. As DNA, the CDR3 is TGTGCCAGTAGTATAAGGGGAGAAAAACTGTTTTTT.

This chain uses TRBV15 with TRBJ1-6, with no clear D. CDR1 and CDR2 (germline): LNHNV, YYDKDF (reference sequence). The ends were cut back, 2 bases at V and 6 bases at J, with 17 bases in the middle. The CDR3 spans 17 residues. The CDR3 spells CATSRQTELLTNSPLHF. The DNA of the CDR3 is TGTGCCACCAGCAGACAAACGGAACTACTAACTAATTCACCCCTCCACTTT.

The genes are TRBV5-1 and TRBJ1-1, with 7 bases that match TRBD1. V gave up 4 bases and J gave up 4 bases; unmatched junction bases: 10. This CDR3 is 15 amino acids long. Germline V lookup: CDR1 SGHRS, CDR2 YFSETQ. The CDR3: CASSTSSGGVTEAFF. CDR3 in DNA: TGCGCCAGCAGCACCTCGTCAGGGGGAGTCACTGAAGCTTTCTTT.

This chain links TRBV6-1 with TRBJ1-2, with unresolved D. In germline, CDR1 is MNHNS, CDR2 SASEGT. The V and J ends lost 7 bases and 2 bases respectively, with 14 bases between them. The CDR3 is 14 amino acids. CDR3 amino acids: CASMIENPNYGYTF. CDR3 sequence (DNA): TGTGCCAGCATGATAGAGAATCCCAACTATGGCTACACCTTC.

The rearrangement links TRBV6-1 to TRBJ1-5; the D gene is possibly TRBD1 (6 bases). Trimming cost V 4 bases and J 0 bases, with 13 bases left between them. Germline-derived CDR1 and CDR2 are MNHNS and SASEGT. The CDR3 runs to 16 residues. Here the CDR3 DNA reads TGTGCCAGCAGTGGGGGGACACCGTATAGCAATCAGCCCCAGCATTTT. Protein: CASSGGTPYSNQPQHF.

The J gene is TRBJ2-1, the V gene TRBV5-1; TRBD2 aligns across 14 bases. Germline CDR1 is SGHRS and CDR2 is YFSETQ. This CDR3 region has 20 residues. With 0 bases clipped from V and 0 bases from J, the junction kept 8 bases outside the gene matches. The CDR3 region is CASSLEGLAGAVGSYNEQFF. The CDR3 nucleotides are TGCGCCAGCAGCTTGGAGGGACTAGCGGGGGCTGTCGGCTCCTACAATGAGCAGTTCTTC.